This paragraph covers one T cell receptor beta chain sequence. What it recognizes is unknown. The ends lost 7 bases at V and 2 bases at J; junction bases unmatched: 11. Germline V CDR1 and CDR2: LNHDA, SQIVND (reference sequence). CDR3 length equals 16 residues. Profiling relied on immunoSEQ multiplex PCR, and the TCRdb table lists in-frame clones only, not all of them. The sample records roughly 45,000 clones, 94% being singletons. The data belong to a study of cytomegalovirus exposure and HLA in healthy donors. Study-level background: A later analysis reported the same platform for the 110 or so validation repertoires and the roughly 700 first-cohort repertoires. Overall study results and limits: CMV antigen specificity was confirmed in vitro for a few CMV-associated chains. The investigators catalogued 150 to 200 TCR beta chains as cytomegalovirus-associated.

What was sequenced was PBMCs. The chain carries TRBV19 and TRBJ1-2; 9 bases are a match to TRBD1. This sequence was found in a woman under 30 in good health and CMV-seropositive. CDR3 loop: CASTPQGAGANYGYTF. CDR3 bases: TGTGCCAGTACCCCACAGGGGGCAGGGGCGAACTATGGCTACACCTTC.